This entry lists 20 T cell receptor beta chains sequenced from one sample in a study of blood T cell repertoires in COVID-19. Data came from immunoSEQ multiplex PCR; TCRdb stores just in-frame clones and leaves some out. Here the sample spans approximately 81,000 clones, around 82% being singletons. Sequencing used peripheral blood. These receptors were obtained from a human donor in a cohort sampled during active COVID-19.

Concerning this clone: This sample also contains other DNA sequences that code for the same CDR3. The rearrangement uses TRBV7-2 and TRBJ1-1, with 7 bases matching TRBD1. Unmatched junction bases numbered 7, after V lost 5 bases and J lost 4 bases. In germline, CDR1 is SGHTA, CDR2 FQGNSA. This CDR3 spans 14 amino acids. CDR3 in amino acids: CASSPRQGGTEAFF. CDR3 sequence (DNA): TGTGCCAGCAGCCCTCGACAGGGCGGCACTGAAGCTTTCTTT.

V is TRBV20-1 and J is TRBJ2-2; D remains unclear. The CDR3 covers 11 residues. V was clipped by 3 bases and J by 6 bases, with 5 bases between them. Germline CDR1 DFQATT, CDR2 SNEGSKA (reference sequence). The CDR3 loop is CSARRSGELFF. The CDR3 DNA is TGCAGTGCTAGGAGGTCCGGGGAGCTGTTTTTT.

The chain has TRBV10-3 and TRBJ2-7, with 9 bases fitting TRBD2. V trimming: 2 bases; J trimming: 4 bases; junction bases outside the gene matches: 9. There are 16 residues in the CDR3. Germline values: CDR1 ENHRY, CDR2 SYGVKD. The CDR3 here is CAISEALAGTQYEQYF. The CDR3 coding sequence is TGTGCCATCAGTGAGGCCCTAGCGGGGACCCAATACGAGCAGTACTTC.

This clone has a single count. This rearrangement joins TRBV3-1 (or the pseudogene TRBV3-2) to TRBJ1-5; 7 nucleotides line up with TRBD1. This CDR3 contains 15 residues. V lost 1 base and J lost 11; bases outside the gene matches: 11. Germline CDR1 is LGHDT and CDR2 is YNNKEL (reference sequence). As DNA, the CDR3 is TGTGCCAGCAGCCAAGGCAGGGGGAGCGGTCTTGCCCAGCATTTT. It encodes CASSQGRGSGLAQHF.

The chain is built from TRBV7-8 and TRBJ1-1, with D possibly matching TRBD1 (5 bases). Germline-derived CDR1 and CDR2 are SGHVS and FQNEAQ. Trimming shortened V by 0 bases and J by 4 bases, and 9 bases separated the two germline ends. There are 14 residues in the CDR3. This CDR3 is CASSLAGAGTEAFF. As DNA, the CDR3 is TGTGCCAGCAGCTTAGCAGGGGCCGGCACTGAAGCTTTCTTT.

This clone was seen once. The rearrangement uses TRBV19 and TRBJ1-5; D gene uncertain. The CDR3 loop spans 15 amino acids. Germline V gives CDR1 LNHDA, CDR2 SQIVND (reference sequence). V gave up 3 bases and J gave up 1 base, with 10 bases separating them. Written as DNA, the CDR3 is TGTGCCAGTAGTATGTCCAGACTAAGCAATCAGCCCCAGCATTTT. This codes for CASSMSRLSNQPQHF.

This chain links TRBV19 with TRBJ2-1; maybe TRBD1 (6 bases). Germline CDR1 and CDR2: LNHDA and SQIVND (reference sequence). CDR3 length: 15 amino acids. The V end was cut by 3 bases, the J end by 5 bases, with 14 bases between. CDR3 bases: TGTGCCAGTAGTATTCTGGACAGAGACAACAATGAGCAGTTCTTC. Protein: CASSILDRDNNEQFF.

The chain joins TRBV5-1 to TRBJ2-1; the D gene is possibly TRBD1 (6 bases). Trimming removed 2 bases from V and 1 base from J, with 13 bases in between. Germline V gene sequence: CDR1 SGHRS, CDR2 YFSETQ. This CDR3 region has 16 residues. The CDR3 loop is CASSFTTGSSYNEQFF. In DNA form, the CDR3 reads TGCGCCAGCAGCTTTACCACAGGGAGTTCCTACAATGAGCAGTTCTTC.

This clone is a singleton in its sample. The V call is TRBV6-5, the J call TRBJ1-2, with a possible D match to TRBD1 (6 bases). This CDR3 spans 13 amino acids. The germline V gene encodes CDR1 MNHEY and CDR2 SVGAGI. Deletions cut 6 bases from V and 6 bases from J, with 14 bases between. This CDR3 reads CASSRFQGNGYTF. CDR3 bases: TGTGCCAGCAGCAGATTTCAGGGGAATGGCTACACCTTC.

The rearrangement joins TRBV7-9 to TRBJ2-7, with D maybe TRBD1 (7 bases). The CDR3 sequence is 13 residues long. From germline, CDR1 is SEHNR and CDR2 FQNEAQ (reference sequence). Trimming shortened V by 1 base and J by 6 bases, and 10 bases separated the two germline ends. CDR3 region: CASSLGQGLEQYF. In nucleotides, the CDR3 is TGTGCCAGCAGCTTAGGACAGGGACTCGAGCAGTACTTC.

This sequence joins TRBV4-1 and TRBJ1-1; 7 bases fit TRBD1. The V gene end was trimmed by 3 bases and the J gene end by 0 bases; junction bases not matched to a gene: 10. This CDR3 contains 17 residues. CDR1 is MGHRA, CDR2 YSYEKL, per germline. CDR3 protein: CASSQMIDRVLNTEAFF. The CDR3 DNA reads as TGCGCCAGCAGCCAGATGATTGACAGGGTTCTGAACACTGAAGCTTTCTTT.

This clone was counted at least ten times. The gene calls are TRBV5-6 and TRBJ1-3; weak D call: TRBD1 (5 bases). Trimming pared 4 bases from V and 0 bases from J, leaving 14 bases between. CDR1 is SGHDT and CDR2 is YYEEEE in the germline V gene. The CDR3 runs to 16 residues. CDR3 region: CASSPNMGGSGNTIYF. DNA of the CDR3: TGTGCCAGCAGCCCTAATATGGGGGGCTCTGGAAACACCATATATTTT.

V is TRBV5-3 and J is TRBJ2-7; 9 bases align to TRBD1. TRBV5-3 is assigned to the ORF class and has an uncertain function. J was trimmed by 3 bases and V by 5 bases; bases with no gene match: 9. This CDR3 contains 15 residues. This chain's CDR3 is CARRPETGGDYEQYF. As DNA, the CDR3 is TGTGCCAGAAGACCCGAGACAGGGGGAGACTACGAGCAGTACTTC.

This clone has a single count. V is TRBV7-9 and J is TRBJ1-1; TRBD1 agrees at 7 bases. The ends lost 5 bases at V and 7 bases at J; junction bases unmatched: 4. This CDR3 is built from 12 residues. Germline CDR1 SEHNR, CDR2 FQNEAQ (reference sequence). The CDR3: CASSRTGDEAFF. The CDR3 nucleotides are TGTGCCAGCAGCCGTACAGGGGATGAAGCTTTCTTT.

This chain joins TRBV18 and TRBJ1-2, with 10 positions matching TRBD1. With 4 bases clipped from V and 7 bases from J, the junction kept 12 bases outside the gene matches. The germline V gene encodes CDR1 KGHSH and CDR2 LQKENI. The CDR3 length is 16 residues. The CDR3 DNA sequence: TGTGCCAGCTCACGGGCCGGGACAGGGGACAAGACTGGCTACACCTTC. This encodes CASSRAGTGDKTGYTF.

Here the CDR3 DNA reads TGTGCCATCAGTGAGTCCCTTTCGGGGGTGACCACCGGGGAGCTGTTTTTT. Its protein product is CAISESLSGVTTGELFF. The chain couples TRBV10-3 to TRBJ2-2; possible D gene TRBD2, 6 bases. The ends were cut back, 0 bases at V and 4 bases at J, with 15 bases in the middle. Germline lookup yields CDR1 ENHRY and CDR2 SYGVKD. The CDR3 covers 17 residues.

This rearrangement joins TRBV29-1 to TRBJ2-7; 7 bases line up with TRBD1. The germline V gene has CDR1 SQVTM and CDR2 ANQGSEA. The trim removed 1 base at V and 1 base at J, leaving 1 base unmatched. The CDR3 length is 13 residues. The CDR3 loop is CSVEGGQSYEQYF. Here the CDR3 DNA reads TGCAGCGTTGAAGGGGGACAGTCCTACGAGCAGTACTTC.

The chain couples TRBV21-1 to TRBJ1-2; TRBD1, the D gene given by the table, was not confirmed from the DNA. TRBV21-1 is reported as a pseudogene. This CDR3 is 15 amino acids long. The CDR3: CASSTMQGVNYGYTF. Written as DNA, the CDR3 is TGTGCCAGCAGCACAATGCAGGGGGTTAACTATGGCTACACCTTC.

The V gene is TRBV5-1, the J gene TRBJ2-7, with TRBD1 identical over 8 bases. CDR3 length equals 14 residues. Germline V gives CDR1 SGHRS, CDR2 YFSETQ. The J segment lost 5 bases and the V segment lost 2 bases, leaving 6 bases of the junction unmatched. The CDR3 DNA reads TGCGCCAGCAGCTTCGGGACAGGCTCAAACGAGCAGTACTTC. Translating gives CASSFGTGSNEQYF.

This rearrangement joins TRBV9 to TRBJ1-2, with 7 bases lining up with TRBD1. With V trimmed by 0 bases and J by 7 bases, 6 bases remained unmatched. The CDR3 totals 14 residues. CDR1 is SGDLS and CDR2 is YYNGEE in the germline V gene. The CDR3 sequence is CASSVVQGGGGYTF. CDR3 coding DNA: TGTGCCAGCAGCGTAGTTCAGGGGGGAGGTGGCTACACCTTC.